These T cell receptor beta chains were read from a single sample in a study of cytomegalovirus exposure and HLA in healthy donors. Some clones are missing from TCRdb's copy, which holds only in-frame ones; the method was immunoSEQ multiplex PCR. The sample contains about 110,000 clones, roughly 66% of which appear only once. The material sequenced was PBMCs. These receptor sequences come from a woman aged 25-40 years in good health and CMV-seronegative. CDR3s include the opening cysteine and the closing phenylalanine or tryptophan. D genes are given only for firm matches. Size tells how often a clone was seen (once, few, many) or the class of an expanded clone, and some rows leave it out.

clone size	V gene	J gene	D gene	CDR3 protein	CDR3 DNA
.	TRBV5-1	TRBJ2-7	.	CASSLAVLTALSYEQYF	TGCGCCAGCAGCCTCGCAGTTCTGACAGCCCTTTCCTACGAGCAGTACTTC
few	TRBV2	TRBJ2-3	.	CASRELDSVIMGTQYF	TGTGCCAGCAGGGAACTTGACAGCGTGATCATGGGTACGCAGTATTTT
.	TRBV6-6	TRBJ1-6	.	CASSTQGTSPLHF	TGTGCCAGCAGTACACAGGGTACTTCACCCCTCCACTTT
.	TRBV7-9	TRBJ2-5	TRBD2	CASSLASGRARVHVYF	TGTGCCAGCAGCTTAGCTAGCGGGAGGGCCCGGGTCCATGTGTACTTC
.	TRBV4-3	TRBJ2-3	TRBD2	CASSYGWGSGEGGRADTQYF	TGCGCCAGCAGTTATGGGTGGGGTAGCGGGGAGGGAGGGCGCGCAGATACGCAGTATTTT
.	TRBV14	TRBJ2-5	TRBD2	CASSQTPGLGGSTQYF	TGTGCCAGCAGCCAAACACCGGGACTAGGGGGGTCGACCCAGTACTTC
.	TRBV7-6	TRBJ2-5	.	CASSLGGAGQETQYF	TGTGCCAGCAGCTTAGGGGGAGCGGGCCAAGAGACCCAGTACTTC
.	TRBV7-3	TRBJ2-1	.	CASSSASSAGEQFF	TGTGCCAGCAGCTCCGCGTCTAGCGCAGGTGAGCAGTTCTTC
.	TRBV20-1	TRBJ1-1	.	CSARWTDEAFF	TGCAGTGCTAGATGGACAGATGAAGCTTTCTTT
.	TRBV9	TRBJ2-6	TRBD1	CASSSPGQRTDSGANVLTF	TGTGCCAGCAGCTCACCGGGACAGCGAACTGACTCTGGGGCCAACGTCCTGACTTTC
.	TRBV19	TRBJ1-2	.	CASSISRIQGMDGYTF	TGTGCCAGTAGTATTAGTAGAATTCAGGGGATGGATGGCTACACCTTC
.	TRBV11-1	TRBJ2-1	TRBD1	CASSLDRVLNNEQFF	TGTGCCAGCAGCCTGGACAGGGTACTTAACAATGAGCAGTTCTTC
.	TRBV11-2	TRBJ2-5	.	CASSKTVQETQYF	TGTGCCAGCAGCAAGACAGTCCAAGAGACCCAGTACTTC
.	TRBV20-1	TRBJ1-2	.	CSVGANYGYTF	TGCAGTGTGGGGGCGAACTATGGCTACACCTTC
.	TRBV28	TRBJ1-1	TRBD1	CATHEGAGGTEAFF	TGTGCCACCCACGAGGGGGCCGGCGGCACTGAAGCTTTCTTT
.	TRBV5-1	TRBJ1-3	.	CASSLETVLSGNTIYF	TGCGCCAGCAGCTTGGAAACAGTCCTCTCTGGAAACACCATATATTTT
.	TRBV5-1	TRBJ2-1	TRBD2	CASSATSGRGYNEQFF	TGCGCCAGCAGCGCTACTAGCGGGAGAGGTTACAATGAGCAGTTCTTC
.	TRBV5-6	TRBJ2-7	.	CASSLGFASATYEQYF	TGTGCCAGCAGCTTGGGTTTTGCTAGCGCAACCTACGAGCAGTACTTC
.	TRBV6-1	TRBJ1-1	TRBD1	CASSDSGQGRTEAFF	TGTGCCAGCAGTGATTCGGGACAGGGGAGGACTGAAGCTTTCTTT
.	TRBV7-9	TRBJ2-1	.	CASSLNLNEQFF	TGTGCCAGCAGCTTAAATCTCAATGAGCAGTTCTTC
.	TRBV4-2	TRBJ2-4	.	CASSQEGQSVAKNIQYF	TGTGCCAGCAGCCAAGAAGGACAGTCTGTAGCCAAAAACATTCAGTACTTC
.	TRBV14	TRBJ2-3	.	CASSQEVALASTDTQYF	TGCGCCAGCAGCCAAGAAGTCGCCCTAGCGAGCACAGATACGCAGTATTTT
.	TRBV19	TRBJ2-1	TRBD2	CASSIRLAGLYSYNEQFF	TGTGCCAGTAGTATCCGGCTAGCGGGTCTATACTCCTACAATGAGCAGTTCTTC
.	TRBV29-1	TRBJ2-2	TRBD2	CSVASGTDTGELFF	TGCAGCGTCGCTAGCGGGACGGACACCGGGGAGCTGTTTTTT
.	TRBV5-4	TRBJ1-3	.	CASSLGTAFSGNTIYF	TGTGCCAGCAGCTTGGGGACAGCGTTCTCTGGAAACACCATATATTTT
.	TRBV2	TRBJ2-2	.	CASTGAPRVTGELFF	TGTGCCAGCACAGGCGCCCCGAGGGTAACCGGGGAGCTGTTTTTT
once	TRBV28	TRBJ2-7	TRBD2	CASSLSLGLASEQYF	TGTGCCAGCAGTTTAAGTCTGGGACTAGCAAGCGAGCAGTACTTC
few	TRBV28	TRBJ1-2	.	CASSLLNYGYTF	TGTGCCAGCAGTTTATTAAACTATGGCTACACCTTC
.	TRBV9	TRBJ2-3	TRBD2	CASRRSSGDSGEQYF	TGTGCCAGCAGGCGATCTAGCGGGGACTCTGGGGAGCAGTATTTT
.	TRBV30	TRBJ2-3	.	CAWSVEQGSTDTQYF	TGTGCCTGGAGTGTAGAACAGGGTAGCACAGATACGCAGTATTTT
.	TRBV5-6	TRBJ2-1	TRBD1	CASSPGDSTFYNEQFF	TGTGCCAGCAGCCCAGGGGACAGTACTTTCTACAATGAGCAGTTCTTC
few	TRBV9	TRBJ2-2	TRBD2	CASSASGRARTGELFF	TGTGCCAGCAGCGCTAGCGGGAGGGCGCGGACCGGGGAGCTGTTTTTT
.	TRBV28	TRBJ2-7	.	CASSLTNTAYEQYF	TGTGCCAGCAGTCTTACTAACACTGCCTACGAGCAGTACTTC
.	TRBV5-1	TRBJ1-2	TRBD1	CASSLQGDYGYTF	TGCGCCAGCAGCTTACAGGGGGACTATGGCTACACCTTC
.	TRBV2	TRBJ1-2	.	CASSDRVDYGYTF	TGTGCCAGCAGTGACAGGGTGGACTATGGCTACACCTTC
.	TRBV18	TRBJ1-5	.	CASSRAGAPNQPQHF	TGTGCCAGCTCCCGAGCGGGGGCCCCCAATCAGCCCCAGCATTTT
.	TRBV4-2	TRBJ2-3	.	CASSQAEGHSTDTQYF	TGTGCCAGCAGCCAAGCTGAGGGCCATAGCACAGATACGCAGTATTTT
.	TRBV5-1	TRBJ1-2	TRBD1	CASRYTGDYGYTF	TGCGCCAGCAGGTACACAGGGGACTATGGCTACACCTTC
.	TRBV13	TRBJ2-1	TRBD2	CASSPRTSSEQFF	TGTGCCAGCAGTCCCAGGACTAGCAGTGAGCAGTTCTTC
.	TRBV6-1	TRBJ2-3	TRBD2	CASSESPATGLITDTQYF	TGTGCCAGCAGTGAGTCTCCCGCTACGGGACTAATCACAGATACGCAGTATTTT
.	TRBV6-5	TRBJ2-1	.	CASSWAFRGAHNEQFF	TGTGCCAGCAGTTGGGCCTTCCGGGGGGCCCACAATGAGCAGTTCTTC
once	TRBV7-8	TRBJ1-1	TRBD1	CASSYGTAVTEAFF	TGTGCCAGCAGCTACGGGACAGCAGTTACTGAAGCTTTCTTT
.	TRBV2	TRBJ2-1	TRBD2	CASSDSGRALVIYNEQFF	TGTGCCAGCAGTGATAGCGGGAGGGCCTTGGTGATCTACAATGAGCAGTTCTTC
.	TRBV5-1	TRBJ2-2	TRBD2	CAGSSGMNTGELFF	TGCGCCGGCTCTAGCGGGATGAACACCGGGGAGCTGTTTTTT
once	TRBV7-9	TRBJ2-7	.	CASRQWGNRTGNYEQYF	TGTGCCAGCAGACAATGGGGTAACCGAACAGGGAACTACGAGCAGTACTTC
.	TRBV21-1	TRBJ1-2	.	CASSKTSPKEDRPYGYTF	TGTGCCAGCAGCAAAACGTCCCCGAAGGAGGACCGTCCCTATGGCTACACCTTC
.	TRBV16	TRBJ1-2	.	CASSPAGFSGYTF	TGTGCCAGCAGCCCCGCGGGTTTTAGTGGCTACACCTTC
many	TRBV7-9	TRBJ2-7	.	CASSLDGTVTYEQYF	TGTGCCAGCAGCCTCGACGGGACTGTCACCTACGAGCAGTACTTC
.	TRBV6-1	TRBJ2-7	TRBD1	CASSEAAGGSYEQYF	TGTGCCAGCAGTGAAGCAGCAGGGGGCTCCTACGAGCAGTACTTC
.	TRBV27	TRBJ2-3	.	CASSLLSTDTQYF	TGTGCCAGCAGTCTCCTTAGCACAGATACGCAGTATTTT
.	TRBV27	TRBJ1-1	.	CASNNAGYTEAFF	TGTGCCAGCAACAACGCAGGGTACACTGAAGCTTTCTTT